The sequence of this T cell receptor beta chain was determined in a study of blood T cell repertoires in COVID-19. Turning to the study itself: The samples span acute and convalescent COVID-19 from the United States, Italy and Spain.

The CDR3 loop spans 16 amino acids. Germline V gene lookup returns CDR1 MNHEY and CDR2 SMNVEV (reference sequence). With 7 bases removed from V and 1 base from J, the gap between germline ends came to 19 bases. Libraries were prepared by immunoSEQ multiplex PCR; TCRdb keeps only in-frame clonotypes and omits some of them. The sample carries about 140,000 clones, roughly 78% recorded once. The participants were between roughly 18 and 89 years old and came from some 23 US areas. This TCR was recovered from a woman aged 45-60 years who had recovered from COVID-19. V gene TRBV27 combines with J gene TRBJ1-1; D is undetermined. Sequencing used PBMCs or T cells enriched from blood (not recorded which). The CDR3, as DNA: TGTGCCAGCACCACCCGAGGGAGCGAAGGGAACACTGAAGCTTTCTTT. Its protein product is CASTTRGSEGNTEAFF.